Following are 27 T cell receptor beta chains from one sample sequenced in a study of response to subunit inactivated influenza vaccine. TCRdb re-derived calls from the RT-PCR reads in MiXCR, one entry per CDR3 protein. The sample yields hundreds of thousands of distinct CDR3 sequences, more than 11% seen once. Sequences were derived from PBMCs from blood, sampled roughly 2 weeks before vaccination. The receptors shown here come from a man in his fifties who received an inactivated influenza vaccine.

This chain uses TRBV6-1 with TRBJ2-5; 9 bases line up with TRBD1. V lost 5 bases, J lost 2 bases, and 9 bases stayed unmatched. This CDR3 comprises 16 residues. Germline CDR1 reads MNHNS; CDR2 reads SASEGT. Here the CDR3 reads CASSTFPDRGQETQYF. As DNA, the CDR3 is TGTGCCAGCAGTACGTTCCCCGACAGGGGGCAAGAGACCCAGTACTTC.

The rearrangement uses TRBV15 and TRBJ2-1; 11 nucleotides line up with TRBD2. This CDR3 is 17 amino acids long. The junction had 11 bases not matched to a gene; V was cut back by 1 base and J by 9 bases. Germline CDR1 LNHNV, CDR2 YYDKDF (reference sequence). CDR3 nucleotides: TGTGCCACCAGCAGAGGGGAGCTTAGCGGGGGGGCGGGTGAGCAGTTCTTC. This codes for CATSRGELSGGAGEQFF.

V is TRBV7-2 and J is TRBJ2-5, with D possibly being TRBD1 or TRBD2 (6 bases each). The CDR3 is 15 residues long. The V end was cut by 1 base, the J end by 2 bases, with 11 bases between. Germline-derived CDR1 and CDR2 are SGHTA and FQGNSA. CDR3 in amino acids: CASSLETGRQETQYF. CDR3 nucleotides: TGTGCCAGCAGCTTAGAAACAGGGAGGCAAGAGACCCAGTACTTC.

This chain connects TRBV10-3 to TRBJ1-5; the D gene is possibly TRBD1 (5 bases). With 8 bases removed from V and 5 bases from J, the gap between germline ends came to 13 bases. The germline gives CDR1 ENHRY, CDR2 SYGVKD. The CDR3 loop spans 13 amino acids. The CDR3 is CAISEQADQPQHF. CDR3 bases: TGTGCCATCTCGGAACAGGCCGATCAGCCCCAGCATTTT.

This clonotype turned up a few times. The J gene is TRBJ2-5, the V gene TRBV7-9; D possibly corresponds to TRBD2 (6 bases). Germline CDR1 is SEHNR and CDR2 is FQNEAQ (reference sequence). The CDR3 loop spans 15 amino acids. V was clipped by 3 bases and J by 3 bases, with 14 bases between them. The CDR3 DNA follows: TGTGCCAGCAGCTTCCGTGGTAGCGGTAAAGAGACCCAGTACTTC. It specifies CASSFRGSGKETQYF.

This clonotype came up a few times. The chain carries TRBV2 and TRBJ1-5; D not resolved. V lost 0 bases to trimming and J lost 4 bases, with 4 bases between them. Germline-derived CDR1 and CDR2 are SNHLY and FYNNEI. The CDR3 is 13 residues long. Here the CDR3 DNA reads TGTGCCAGCAGTGAAGCGCCTAATCAGCCCCAGCATTTT. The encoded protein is CASSEAPNQPQHF.

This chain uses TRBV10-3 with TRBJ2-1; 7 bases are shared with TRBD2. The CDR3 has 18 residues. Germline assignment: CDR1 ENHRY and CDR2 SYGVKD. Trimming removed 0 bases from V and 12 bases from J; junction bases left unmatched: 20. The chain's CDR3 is CAISESRGWRREYYGQFF. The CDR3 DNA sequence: TGTGCCATCAGTGAGTCGAGAGGATGGCGGCGGGAGTATTATGGGCAGTTCTTC.

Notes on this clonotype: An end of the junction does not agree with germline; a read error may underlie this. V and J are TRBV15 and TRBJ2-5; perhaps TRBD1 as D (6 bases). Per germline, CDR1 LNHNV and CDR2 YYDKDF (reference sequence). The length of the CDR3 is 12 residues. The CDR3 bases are TGTGCCCCCAGGGGCATGGGAGAGACCCAGTACTTC. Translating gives CAPRGMGETQYF.

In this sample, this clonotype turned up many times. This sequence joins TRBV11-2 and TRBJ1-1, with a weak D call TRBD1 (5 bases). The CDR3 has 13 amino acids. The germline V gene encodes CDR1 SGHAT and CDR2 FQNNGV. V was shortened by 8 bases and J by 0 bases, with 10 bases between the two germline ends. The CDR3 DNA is TGTGCCAGCGGGGACGGATTGAACACTGAAGCTTTCTTT. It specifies CASGDGLNTEAFF.

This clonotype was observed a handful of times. The CDR3 DNA reads as TGTGCCAGCAGTTACTCTTGGGGCCCAACCTACAATGAGCAGTTCTTC. Its protein product is CASSYSWGPTYNEQFF. J is TRBJ2-1 and V is TRBV6-5; D is possibly TRBD1 (5 bases). V lost 0 bases, J lost 2 bases, and 11 bases lay in between. Per the germline V gene, CDR1 is MNHEY and CDR2 is SVGAGI. The CDR3 spans 16 residues.

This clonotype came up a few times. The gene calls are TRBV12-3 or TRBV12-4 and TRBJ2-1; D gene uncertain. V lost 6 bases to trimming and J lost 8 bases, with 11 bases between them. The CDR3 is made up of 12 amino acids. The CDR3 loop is CASSLGMDEQFF. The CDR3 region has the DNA TGTGCCAGCAGCCTGGGGATGGATGAGCAGTTCTTC.

In DNA, the CDR3 is TGCAGTGCTAGAGGGTCGCTCTACGGGGGAAGGACTGAAGCTTTCTTT. Its protein product is CSARGSLYGGRTEAFF. The rearrangement links TRBV20-1 to TRBJ1-1, with D possibly being TRBD1 (5 bases). Germline V lookup: CDR1 DFQATT, CDR2 SNEGSKA (reference sequence). There are 16 residues in the CDR3. The V end lost 1 base, the J end lost 5 bases, and 20 bases lay between the germline ends.

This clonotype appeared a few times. The CDR3 DNA is TGCGCCAGCAGCTTGATGGGCCAGGGAGGGGCTGAAAAACTGTTTTTT. This codes for CASSLMGQGGAEKLFF. The chain is built from TRBV5-1 and TRBJ1-4, with D maybe TRBD1 (5 bases). This CDR3 is built from 16 residues. Germline V gene lookup returns CDR1 SGHRS and CDR2 YFSETQ. V lost 1 base, J lost 7 bases, and 17 bases lay in between. Full variable domain (outside the CDR3, taken from reference TRBV5-1 and TRBJ1-4): KAGVTQTPRYLIKTRGQQVTLSCSPISGHRSVSWYQQTPGQGLQFLFEYFSETQRNKGNFPGRFSGRQFSNSRSEMNVSTLELGDSALYLCASSLMGQGGAEKLFFGSGTQLSVL.

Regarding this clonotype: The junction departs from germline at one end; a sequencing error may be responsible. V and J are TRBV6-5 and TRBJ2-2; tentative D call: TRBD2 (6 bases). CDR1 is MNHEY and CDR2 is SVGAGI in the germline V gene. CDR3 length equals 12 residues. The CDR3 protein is CASRGVLGGLFF. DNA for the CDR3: TGTGCCAGCAGAGGGGTCCTGGGGGGGCTGTTTTTT.

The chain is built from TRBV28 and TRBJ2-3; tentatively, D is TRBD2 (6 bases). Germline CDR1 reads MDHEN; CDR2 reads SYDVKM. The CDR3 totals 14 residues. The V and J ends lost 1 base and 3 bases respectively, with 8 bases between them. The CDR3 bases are TGTGCCAGCAGTTTATCGGGGGTTACAGATACGCAGTATTTT. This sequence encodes CASSLSGVTDTQYF. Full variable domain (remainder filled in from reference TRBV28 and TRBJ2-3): DVKVTQSSRYLVKRTGEKVFLECVQDMDHENMFWYRQDPGLGLRLIYFSYDVKMKEKGDIPEGYSVSREKKERFSLILESASTNQTSMYLCASSLSGVTDTQYFGPGTRLTVL.

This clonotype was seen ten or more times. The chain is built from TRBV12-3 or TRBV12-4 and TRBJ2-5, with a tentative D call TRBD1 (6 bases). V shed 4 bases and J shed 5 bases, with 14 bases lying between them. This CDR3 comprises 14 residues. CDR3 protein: CASSSKGGGETQYF. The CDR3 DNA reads TGTGCCAGCAGTTCCAAAGGGGGTGGGGAGACCCAGTACTTC.

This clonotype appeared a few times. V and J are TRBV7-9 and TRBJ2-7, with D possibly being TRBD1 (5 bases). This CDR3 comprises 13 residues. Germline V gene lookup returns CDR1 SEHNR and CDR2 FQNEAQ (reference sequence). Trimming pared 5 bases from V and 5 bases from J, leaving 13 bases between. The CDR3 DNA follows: TGTGCCAGCAGCAGGGGCCCTACCGACGAGCAGTACTTC. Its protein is CASSRGPTDEQYF.

CDR3 nucleotide sequence: TGCGCCAGCAGCCCGCTAGACAGGGGGTCCTACGAGCAGTACTTC. Translating it yields CASSPLDRGSYEQYF. V and J are TRBV4-1 and TRBJ2-7; 9 nucleotides match TRBD1. J gave up 1 base and V 4 bases, and 5 bases lay outside the gene matches. The CDR3 spans 15 residues. Germline lookup yields CDR1 MGHRA and CDR2 YSYEKL.

CDR3 residues: CASSATGGSHYEQYF. The DNA for the CDR3 is TGTGCCAGCAGCGCTACGGGGGGGTCCCACTACGAGCAGTACTTC. The rearrangement uses TRBV9 and TRBJ2-7; 8 bases agree with TRBD2. Germline V gene data show CDR1 as SGDLS and CDR2 as YYNGEE. The CDR3 runs to 15 residues. Trimming cost V 3 bases and J 3 bases; bases outside gene matches: 8.

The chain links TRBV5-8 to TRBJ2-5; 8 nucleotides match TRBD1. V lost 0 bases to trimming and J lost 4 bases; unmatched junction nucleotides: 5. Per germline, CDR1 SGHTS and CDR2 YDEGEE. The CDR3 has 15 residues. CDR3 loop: CASSLEGQGIETQYF. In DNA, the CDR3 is TGTGCCAGCAGCTTGGAAGGACAGGGCATAGAGACCCAGTACTTC.

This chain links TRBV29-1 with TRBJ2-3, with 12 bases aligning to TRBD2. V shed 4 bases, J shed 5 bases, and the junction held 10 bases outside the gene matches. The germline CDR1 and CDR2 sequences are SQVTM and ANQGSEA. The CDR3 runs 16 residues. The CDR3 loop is CSVGPPSGGALDTQYF. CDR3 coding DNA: TGCAGCGTTGGACCCCCTAGCGGGGGGGCCTTAGATACGCAGTATTTT.

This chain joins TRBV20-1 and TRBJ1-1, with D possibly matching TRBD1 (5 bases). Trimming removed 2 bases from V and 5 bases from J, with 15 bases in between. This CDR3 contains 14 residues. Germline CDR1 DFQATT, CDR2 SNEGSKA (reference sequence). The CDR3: CSARLGAGRTEAFF. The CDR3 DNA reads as TGCAGTGCTAGACTCGGGGCAGGGAGGACTGAAGCTTTCTTT.

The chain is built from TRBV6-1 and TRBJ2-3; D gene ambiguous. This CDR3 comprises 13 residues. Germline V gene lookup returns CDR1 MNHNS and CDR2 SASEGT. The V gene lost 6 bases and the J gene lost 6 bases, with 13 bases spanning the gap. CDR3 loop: CASSRDERDTQYF. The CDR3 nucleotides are TGTGCCAGCAGCCGAGACGAGAGGGATACGCAGTATTTT.

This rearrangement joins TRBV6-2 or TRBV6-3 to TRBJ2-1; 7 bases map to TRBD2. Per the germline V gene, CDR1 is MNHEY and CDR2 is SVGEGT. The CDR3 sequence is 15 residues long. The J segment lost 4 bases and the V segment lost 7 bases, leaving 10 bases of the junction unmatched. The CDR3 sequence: CASTKERGLYNEQFF. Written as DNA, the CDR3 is TGTGCCAGCACCAAAGAGCGGGGCCTGTACAATGAGCAGTTCTTC.

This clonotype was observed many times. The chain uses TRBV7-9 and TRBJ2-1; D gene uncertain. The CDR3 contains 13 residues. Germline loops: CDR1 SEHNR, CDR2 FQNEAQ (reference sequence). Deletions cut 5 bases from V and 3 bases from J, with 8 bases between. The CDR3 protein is CASSPTDYNEQFF. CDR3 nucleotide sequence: TGTGCCAGCAGCCCTACCGACTACAATGAGCAGTTCTTC.

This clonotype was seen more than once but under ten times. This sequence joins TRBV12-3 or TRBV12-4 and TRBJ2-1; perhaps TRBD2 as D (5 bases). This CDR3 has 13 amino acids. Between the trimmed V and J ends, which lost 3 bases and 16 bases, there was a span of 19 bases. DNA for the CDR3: TGTGCCAGCAGTTTCACGGGGTCTTTTCACCTCTTCTTC. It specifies CASSFTGSFHLFF.

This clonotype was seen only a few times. For the CDR3, the DNA is TGTGCCAGCGACTCGGGGGGGAACACTGAAGCTTTCTTT. Amino acid sequence: CASDSGGNTEAFF. This rearrangement joins TRBV28 to TRBJ1-1; the D gene is possibly TRBD1 (5 bases). Germline values: CDR1 MDHEN, CDR2 SYDVKM. The CDR3 extends over 13 amino acids. The V end was cut by 8 bases, the J end by 1 base, with 11 bases between.